The 9 T cell receptor beta chains given below trace back to one sample, sequenced in a study of T-cell memory formation after mild COVID-19. MiXCR was run by TCRdb on the 5' RACE reads, yielding one entry per CDR3 protein. The table has 450,000 or so distinct CDR3 sequences, 20% seen once; the top ten hold roughly 8.4%. Sequences were obtained from PBMCs or a T cell subset sorted from them (not recorded which). The receptors derive from an adult woman who had mild COVID-19 (a few samples of this study predate the infection). Cell type and time point are not known.

This chain connects TRBV5-1 to TRBJ1-1; tentatively, D is TRBD1 (6 bases). Germline assignment: CDR1 SGHRS and CDR2 YFSETQ. V lost 0 bases and J 4 bases, leaving 19 bases between the germline ends. This CDR3 is 17 amino acids long. Here the CDR3 reads CASSLAEIGGLITEAFF. In DNA form, the CDR3 reads TGCGCCAGCAGCTTGGCCGAGATCGGGGGGCTTATCACTGAAGCTTTCTTT. Complete variable domain (other parts from reference TRBV5-1 and TRBJ1-1): KAGVTQTPRYLIKTRGQQVTLSCSPISGHRSVSWYQQTPGQGLQFLFEYFSETQRNKGNFPGRFSGRQFSNSRSEMNVSTLELGDSALYLCASSLAEIGGLITEAFFGQGTRLTVV.

The CDR3 sequence: CASSYSRGLAGEKTQYF. In nucleotides, the CDR3 is TGTGCCAGCAGTTACTCTAGAGGACTAGCGGGAGAAAAGACCCAGTACTTC. The chain employs TRBV6-5 and TRBJ2-5; 13 bases are a match to TRBD2. The V gene's germline CDR1 is MNHEY and CDR2 SVGAGI. The length of the CDR3 is 17 residues. The V and J ends lost 0 bases and 6 bases, in that order; junction bases with no gene match: 7.

The V gene is TRBV7-2, the J gene TRBJ1-2; D might be TRBD1 (5 bases). The CDR3 is 15 residues long. Germline loops: CDR1 SGHTA, CDR2 FQGNSA. V was cut by 6 bases and J by 0 bases, with 14 bases left in between. The CDR3 is CASSPSPTANYGYTF. Written as DNA, the CDR3 is TGTGCCAGCAGTCCCTCACCGACAGCTAACTATGGCTACACCTTC.

This clonotype has a handful of counts. CDR3 sequence (DNA): TGCGCCAGCAGCCAAGATCAGTTCCCCAGTCGGAACACTGAAGCTTTCTTT. It encodes CASSQDQFPSRNTEAFF. The chain uses TRBV4-1 and TRBJ1-1; D is ambiguous. CDR1 is MGHRA and CDR2 is YSYEKL in the germline V gene. Deletions cut 0 bases from V and 1 base from J, with 15 bases between. The CDR3 is 17 residues long.

This clonotype was recorded a few times. This chain's CDR3 is CASSQDWEGGSPLHF. DNA for the CDR3: TGTGCCAGCAGCCAAGATTGGGAAGGAGGTTCACCCCTCCACTTT. This chain connects TRBV4-2 to TRBJ1-6, with no clear D. The CDR3 loop spans 15 amino acids. The V and J ends lost 0 bases and 9 bases respectively, with 12 bases between them. Germline-derived CDR1 and CDR2 are LGHNA and YNFKEQ.

The chain joins TRBV29-1 to TRBJ2-3; D is perhaps TRBD1 (5 bases). The CDR3 runs 13 residues. Germline loops: CDR1 SQVTM, CDR2 ANQGSEA. Trimming took off 4 bases at V and 3 bases at J, with 11 bases between the two ends. Written as DNA, the CDR3 is TGCAGCGTTGGGGCAGGGCAGACAGATACGCAGTATTTT. Its protein product is CSVGAGQTDTQYF.

This clonotype was counted at least ten times. The V and J genes are TRBV6-5 and TRBJ2-1, with D tentatively TRBD2 (6 bases). CDR3 length: 17 amino acids. CDR1 MNHEY and CDR2 SVGAGI come from the germline V gene. The V end lost 4 bases, the J end lost 4 bases, and 20 bases lay between the germline ends. The CDR3 sequence is CASSSLGGGPGYNEQFF. DNA of the CDR3: TGTGCCAGCAGTTCCCTTGGCGGAGGGCCGGGGTACAATGAGCAGTTCTTC.

This clonotype was seen a handful of times. This sequence joins TRBV7-2 and TRBJ2-3; 9 bases are shared with TRBD2. V lost 4 bases to trimming and J lost 0 bases; unmatched junction nucleotides: 5. This CDR3 is 16 amino acids long. The germline gives CDR1 SGHTA, CDR2 FQGNSA. The CDR3 sequence: CASSSGLAPSTDTQYF. CDR3 coding DNA: TGTGCCAGCAGCTCGGGACTAGCTCCTAGCACAGATACGCAGTATTTT.

V is TRBV15 and J is TRBJ2-1; 10 bases map to TRBD2. The CDR3 has 16 amino acids. J was trimmed by 5 bases and V by 0 bases; bases with no gene match: 4. Germline loops: CDR1 LNHNV, CDR2 YYDKDF (reference sequence). CDR3 bases: TGTGCCACCAGCAGAGATTTAGCGGGGGGCAACAATGAGCAGTTCTTC. This codes for CATSRDLAGGNNEQFF.